Sequencing of this TCR beta chain was carried out in a study of blood T cells in healthy people across ages. Trimming shortened V by 5 bases and J by 1 base, and 14 bases separated the two germline ends. The CDR3 totals 14 residues. Looked up from germline, CDR1 is DFQATT and CDR2 is SNEGSKA (reference sequence). Primers used in a second PCR of about 6 to 11 cycles were a sample-barcoded 5' primer and a J-beta primer mix. TCRdb ran MiXCR on the 5' RACE reads and lists one entry per CDR3 protein. The sample yields hundreds of thousands of distinct CDR3 sequences, under 45% seen once. The sequence came from a man between 60 and 75 years old in good health. This chain joins TRBV20-1 and TRBJ1-2; the D gene is possibly TRBD1 (6 bases). The sample comprised blood. The CDR3 DNA sequence: TGCAGTGCTGTCGCGGGGGGCCTTAACTATGGCTACACCTTC. Its protein is CSAVAGGLNYGYTF.